Following are 17 T cell receptor beta chains from one sample sequenced in a study of blood T cells in healthy people across ages (dated by TCRdb to the mid-2010s). Libraries came from 5' RACE. The sequencing machine was an Illumina HiSeq 2500. A second PCR of about 6 to 12 cycles was performed with a sample-barcoded 5' primer and a J-beta primer mix. TCRdb reanalyzed the raw reads on its own, using fastp at Q25 for trimming and MiXCR for clone calling, and kept in-frame beta chains. When rows share a CDR3 protein, they turn into one entry using the most common DNA and genes. The sample table contains 1.6 million or so distinct CDR3 sequences; only one count was recorded for roughly 32% of them. The ten biggest clones cover about 11% of the sample. Material for sequencing was blood. The source is a woman in her 30s in good health.

The gene calls are TRBV27 and TRBJ2-1; 14 bases map to TRBD2. The trim removed 4 bases at V and 12 bases at J, leaving 8 bases unmatched. Germline assignment: CDR1 MNHEY and CDR2 SMNVEV (reference sequence). There are 15 residues in the CDR3. The CDR3 sequence is CASSSGTSGRVLQFF. The DNA of the CDR3 is TGTGCCAGCAGTTCCGGGACTAGCGGGAGAGTGTTGCAGTTCTTC.

This chain links TRBV9 with TRBJ2-7, with 10 bases matching TRBD2. The CDR3 length is 16 residues. V shed 4 bases, J shed 5 bases, and the junction held 12 bases outside the gene matches. Germline assignment: CDR1 SGDLS and CDR2 YYNGEE. For the CDR3, the DNA is TGTGCCAGCAGCCAATTCGGGACTAGCGACATCCACGAGCAGTACTTC. As protein: CASSQFGTSDIHEQYF. Full variable domain (outside the CDR3, taken from reference TRBV9 and TRBJ2-7): DSGVTQTPKHLITATGQRVTLRCSPRSGDLSVYWYQQSLDQGLQFLIQYYNGEERAKGNILERFSAQQFPDLHSELNLSSLELGDSALYFCASSQFGTSDIHEQYFGPGTRLTVT.

The CDR3 DNA reads TGTGCCAGCAGCCCAGGTGGGGTGGGGGGGGCCAACGTCCTGACTTTC. Protein: CASSPGGVGGANVLTF. The rearrangement joins TRBV9 to TRBJ2-6; D gene ambiguous. Trimming left V 4 bases short and J 4 bases short, with 15 bases between. The CDR3 contains 16 residues. CDR1 is SGDLS and CDR2 is YYNGEE in the germline V gene.

This clonotype was seen only a few times. This chain joins TRBV6-5 and TRBJ1-2; TRBD1 aligns across 7 bases. Germline V gene lookup returns CDR1 MNHEY and CDR2 SVGAGI. J gave up 4 bases and V 0 bases, and 8 bases lay outside the gene matches. This CDR3 contains 16 residues. The CDR3 sequence: CASSYSGSGGVYGYTF. Written as DNA, the CDR3 is TGTGCCAGCAGTTACTCGGGGTCAGGGGGTGTCTATGGCTACACCTTC.

This clonotype has a handful of counts. The V and J genes are TRBV28 and TRBJ2-1, with a tentative D call TRBD2 (5 bases). Germline V gene lookup returns CDR1 MDHEN and CDR2 SYDVKM. The length of the CDR3 is 13 residues. Deletions cut 7 bases from V and 4 bases from J, with 11 bases between. CDR3 region: CASIASSYNEQFF. The CDR3 DNA is TGTGCCAGCATCGCTAGCTCATACAATGAGCAGTTCTTC.

The chain has TRBV10-3 and TRBJ2-2; maybe TRBD1 (6 bases). Germline V CDR1 and CDR2: ENHRY, SYGVKD. The V end lost 6 bases, the J end lost 3 bases, and 11 bases lay between the germline ends. CDR3 length: 14 residues. CDR3 bases: TGTGCCATCAGCTTGGGACACTACACCGGGGAGCTGTTTTTT. Translated: CAISLGHYTGELFF.

V gene TRBV30 combines with J gene TRBJ1-6; D ambiguous. CDR1 and CDR2 (germline): GTSNPN, SVGIG (reference sequence). This CDR3 contains 12 residues. Deletions cut 7 bases from V and 6 bases from J, with 10 bases between. In DNA form, the CDR3 reads TGTGCCTCACGTCGGGGTAATTCACCCCTCCACTTT. The encoded protein is CASRRGNSPLHF.

V is TRBV29-1 and J is TRBJ1-1; no firm D call. The CDR3 has 15 amino acids. The V end was cut by 5 bases, the J end by 1 base, with 17 bases between. The V gene's germline CDR1 is SQVTM and CDR2 ANQGSEA. The DNA for the CDR3 is TGCAGCGTTTTCCGGTATGTCGGGCCGAACACTGAAGCTTTCTTT. It codes for CSVFRYVGPNTEAFF.

This clonotype was found a few times. The CDR3 nucleotides read TGCGCCAGCAGTCGGGGGTCGGCCGAGCAGTACTTC. Amino acids: CASSRGSAEQYF. V and J are TRBV10-1 and TRBJ2-7; possible D gene TRBD2, 6 bases. From germline, CDR1 is WNHNN and CDR2 SYGVQD (reference sequence). The germline V and J ends were trimmed by 5 bases and 6 bases, with 11 bases remaining between them. There are 12 residues in the CDR3.

Many counts were recorded for this clonotype. The J gene is TRBJ2-7, the V gene TRBV20-1; TRBD2 matches 7 bases. The V gene end was trimmed by 6 bases and the J gene end by 6 bases; junction bases not matched to a gene: 8. The CDR3 is made up of 12 amino acids. The germline gives CDR1 DFQATT, CDR2 SNEGSKA (reference sequence). Written as DNA, the CDR3 is TGCAGTGCGGGGGAGGGGAAGAGCGAGCAGTACTTC. Translated: CSAGEGKSEQYF.

The rearrangement links TRBV12-3 or TRBV12-4 to TRBJ1-2, with 7 bases aligning to TRBD1. V was clipped by 5 bases and J by 4 bases; unmatched bases: 4. The CDR3 sequence is 13 residues long. CDR3 amino acids: CASSKTGLYGYTF. CDR3 bases: TGTGCCAGCAGTAAGACAGGGCTCTATGGCTACACCTTC.

The chain links TRBV9 to TRBJ2-3, with D perhaps being TRBD1 or TRBD2 (6 bases each). V was cut by 2 bases and J by 7 bases, with 17 bases left in between. Germline assignment: CDR1 SGDLS and CDR2 YYNGEE. The CDR3 is 15 residues long. In DNA, the CDR3 is TGTGCCAGCAGCGTGTCGGGGGCCCAGGGGAATACGCAGTATTTT. It encodes CASSVSGAQGNTQYF. The variable domain in full, completed from reference TRBV9 and TRBJ2-3, reads DSGVTQTPKHLITATGQRVTLRCSPRSGDLSVYWYQQSLDQGLQFLIQYYNGEERAKGNILERFSAQQFPDLHSELNLSSLELGDSALYFCASSVSGAQGNTQYFGPGTRLTVL.

This clonotype has just a few counts. V usage is TRBV5-5 and J usage is TRBJ1-6; D ambiguous. In germline, CDR1 is SGHKS, CDR2 YYEKEE (reference sequence). Trimming cost V 3 bases and J 6 bases, with 13 bases left between them. This CDR3 has 15 amino acids. The DNA of the CDR3 is TGTGCCAGCAGCTGGGGAGAAGTCCTTAATTCACCCCTCCACTTT. This gives the protein CASSWGEVLNSPLHF.

The chain links TRBV12-3 or TRBV12-4 to TRBJ2-1; 8 bases are a match to TRBD1. There are 15 residues in the CDR3. The V and J ends lost 4 bases and 7 bases, in that order; junction bases with no gene match: 9. The CDR3 sequence: CASSSQGAGGNEQFF. The CDR3 nucleotides are TGTGCCAGCAGTTCCCAGGGGGCCGGCGGAAATGAGCAGTTCTTC.

The chain employs TRBV5-6 and TRBJ1-1; no clear D gene. Germline values: CDR1 SGHDT, CDR2 YYEEEE. The CDR3 covers 14 residues. V was cut by 3 bases and J by 1 base, with 10 bases left in between. CDR3 in amino acids: CASSSWAGNTEAFF. The DNA of the CDR3 is TGTGCCAGCAGCTCGTGGGCGGGGAACACTGAAGCTTTCTTT.

The chain joins TRBV7-9 to TRBJ2-7; TRBD1 matches 8 bases. Germline-derived CDR1 and CDR2 are SEHNR and FQNEAQ (reference sequence). V lost 5 bases and J lost 0; bases outside the gene matches: 9. This CDR3 spans 16 amino acids. CDR3 in DNA: TGTGCCAGCAGCCCGGAGGGACAGGCCGCCTCCTACGAGCAGTACTTC. It encodes CASSPEGQAASYEQYF.

Regarding this clonotype: One end of the junction fails to match germline, which may point to a read error. The genes are TRBV18 and TRBJ1-2; D is undetermined. The CDR3 is made up of 13 amino acids. Looked up from germline, CDR1 is KGHSH and CDR2 is LQKENI. The CDR3, as DNA: TGTGCCAGCTCACCACCATCGCAGACTGGCTGCACCTTC. Translated: CASSPPSQTGCTF.